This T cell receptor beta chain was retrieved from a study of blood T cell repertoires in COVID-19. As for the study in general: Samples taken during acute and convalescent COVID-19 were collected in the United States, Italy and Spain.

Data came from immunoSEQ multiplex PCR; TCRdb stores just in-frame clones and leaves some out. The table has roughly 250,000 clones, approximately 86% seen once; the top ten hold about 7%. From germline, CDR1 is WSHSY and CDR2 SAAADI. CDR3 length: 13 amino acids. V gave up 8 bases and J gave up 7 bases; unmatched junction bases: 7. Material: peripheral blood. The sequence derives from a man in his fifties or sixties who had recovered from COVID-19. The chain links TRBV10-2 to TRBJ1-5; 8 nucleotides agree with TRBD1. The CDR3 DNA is TGCGCCAGCTCTCAGGGGGCGTGGCAGCCCCAGCATTTT. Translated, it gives CASSQGAWQPQHF.